This TCR beta chain was recovered during a study of Ad26.COV2.S vaccination and SARS-CoV-2 variants. Libraries were prepared by immunoSEQ multiplex PCR; TCRdb keeps only in-frame clonotypes and omits some of them. The sample records approximately 340,000 clones, 80% to 90% being singletons. The CDR3 loop spans 16 amino acids. V was cut by 4 bases and J by 7 bases, with 22 bases left in between. Germline values: CDR1 LNHNV, CDR2 YYDKDF (reference sequence). As for treatment: about 20 received Ad26.COV2.S at low or high dose, single or two shots; five or six received placebo; per-sample allocation not given. Day 63 following the first vaccine or placebo injection was when the samples were taken. It was an adult aged 18-55 years in Boston who was the donor.

Sequencing used peripheral blood, obtained in a trial of Ad26.COV2.S vaccine versus placebo. The sequence was obtained from a person between 18 and 65 years old who received the Ad26.COV2.S COVID-19 vaccine or a placebo. The chain carries TRBV15 and TRBJ2-5; D is perhaps TRBD1 or TRBD2 (8 bases each). CDR3 sequence (DNA): TGTGCCACCAGCACTAACAGGGGGACTAGGCTGGGGACCCAGTACTTC. Its protein product is CATSTNRGTRLGTQYF.